These T cell receptor beta chains were read from a single sample in a study of monozygotic twins with cystic fibrosis. Some clones are missing from TCRdb's copy, which holds only in-frame ones; the method was immunoSEQ multiplex PCR. This sample has about 16,000 clones, with around 96% found just once. The specimen was blood. The receptor set was obtained from a girl aged 2-10 years with cystic fibrosis. Each CDR3 is given with its conserved first and last residue. The order of the fields is D gene, V gene, J gene, CDR3 protein. A D gene is named only where the DNA matches it firmly.

D gene: TRBD1; V gene: TRBV7-2; J gene: TRBJ1-5; CDR3 protein: CASSISAGGFQPQHF
D gene: NA; V gene: TRBV11-2; J gene: TRBJ1-6; CDR3 protein: CASSTVPNPSYNSPLHF
D gene: NA; V gene: TRBV25-1; J gene: TRBJ2-1; CDR3 protein: CASSESVEQFF
D gene: TRBD1; V gene: TRBV5-5; J gene: TRBJ1-5; CDR3 protein: CASSHRDSAAGGSNQPQHF
D gene: NA; V gene: TRBV5-6; J gene: TRBJ2-2; CDR3 protein: CASSPRDGVGGELFF
D gene: NA; V gene: TRBV5-4; J gene: TRBJ2-7; CDR3 protein: CASSPGRNYEQYF
D gene: NA; V gene: TRBV7-8; J gene: TRBJ1-6; CDR3 protein: CASTRTAGSSYNSPLHF
D gene: TRBD1; V gene: TRBV30; J gene: TRBJ1-1; CDR3 protein: CAWSTGTGNTEAFF
D gene: NA; V gene: TRBV5-6; J gene: TRBJ2-7; CDR3 protein: CASSPRGYEQYF
D gene: NA; V gene: TRBV6-5; J gene: TRBJ1-1; CDR3 protein: CASRLTTGNTEAFF
D gene: TRBD1; V gene: TRBV28; J gene: TRBJ2-7; CDR3 protein: CASSFGQVIPYEQYF
D gene: NA; V gene: TRBV19; J gene: TRBJ2-4; CDR3 protein: CASSIDSRMRGNIQYF
D gene: NA; V gene: TRBV7-2; J gene: TRBJ1-2; CDR3 protein: CASSLGTNYGYTF
D gene: NA; V gene: TRBV4-3; J gene: TRBJ2-7; CDR3 protein: CASSQEWERHEQYF
D gene: NA; V gene: TRBV20-1; J gene: TRBJ2-3; CDR3 protein: CSARVGGTQYF
D gene: NA; V gene: TRBV13; J gene: TRBJ2-3; CDR3 protein: CASSLESGRPTDTQYF
D gene: NA; V gene: TRBV6-5; J gene: TRBJ2-5; CDR3 protein: CASSYSRRYQETQYF
D gene: NA; V gene: TRBV7-2; J gene: TRBJ2-7; CDR3 protein: CASSSSPSYEQYF
D gene: NA; V gene: TRBV29-1; J gene: TRBJ2-1; CDR3 protein: CSVRGVSYNEQFF
D gene: NA; V gene: TRBV25-1; J gene: TRBJ1-4; CDR3 protein: CASSEWEEYEKLFF